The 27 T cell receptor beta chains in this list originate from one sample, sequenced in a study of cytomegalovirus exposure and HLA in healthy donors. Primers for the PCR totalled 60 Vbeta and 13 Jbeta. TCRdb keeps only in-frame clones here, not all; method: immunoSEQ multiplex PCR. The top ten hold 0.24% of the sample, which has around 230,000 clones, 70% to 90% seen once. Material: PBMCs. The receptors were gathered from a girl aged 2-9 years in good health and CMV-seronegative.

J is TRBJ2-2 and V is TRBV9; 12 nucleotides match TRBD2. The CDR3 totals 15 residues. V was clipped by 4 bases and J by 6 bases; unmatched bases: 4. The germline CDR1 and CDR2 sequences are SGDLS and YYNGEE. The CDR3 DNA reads TGTGCCAGCAGCAATCTAGCGGGGGGGGCCGGGGAGCTGTTTTTT. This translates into CASSNLAGGAGELFF.

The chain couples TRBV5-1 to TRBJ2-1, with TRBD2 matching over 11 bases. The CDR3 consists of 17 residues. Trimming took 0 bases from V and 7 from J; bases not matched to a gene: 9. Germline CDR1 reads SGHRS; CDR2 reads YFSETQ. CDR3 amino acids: CASSLEGSGGALNEQFF. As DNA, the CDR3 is TGCGCCAGCAGCTTGGAAGGTAGCGGGGGGGCATTGAATGAGCAGTTCTTC.

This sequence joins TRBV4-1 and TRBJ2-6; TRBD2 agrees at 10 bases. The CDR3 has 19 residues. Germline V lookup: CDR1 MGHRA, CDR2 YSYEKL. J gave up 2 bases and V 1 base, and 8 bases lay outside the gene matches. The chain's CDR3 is CASSQVSSGRIPGANVLTF. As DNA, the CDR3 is TGCGCCAGCAGCCAAGTTTCTAGCGGGAGAATCCCTGGGGCCAACGTCCTGACTTTC.

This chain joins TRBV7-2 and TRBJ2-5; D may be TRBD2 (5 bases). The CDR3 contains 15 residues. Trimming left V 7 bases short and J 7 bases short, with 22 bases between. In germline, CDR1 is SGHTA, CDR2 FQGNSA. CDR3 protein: CASTPGVGRSGTQYF. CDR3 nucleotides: TGTGCCAGCACCCCCGGCGTAGGACGGAGCGGGACCCAGTACTTC.

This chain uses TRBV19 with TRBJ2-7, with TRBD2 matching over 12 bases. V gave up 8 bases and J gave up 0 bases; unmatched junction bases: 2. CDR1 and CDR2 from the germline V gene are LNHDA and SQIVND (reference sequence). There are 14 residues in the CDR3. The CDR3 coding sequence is TGTGCCAGTCGGACTAGCGGGAACTCCTACGAGCAGTACTTC. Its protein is CASRTSGNSYEQYF.

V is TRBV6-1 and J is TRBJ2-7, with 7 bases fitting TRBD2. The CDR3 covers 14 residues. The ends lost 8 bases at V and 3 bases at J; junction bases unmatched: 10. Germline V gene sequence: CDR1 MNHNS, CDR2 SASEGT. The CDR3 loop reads CASSGTGGSYEQYF. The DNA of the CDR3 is TGTGCCAGCTCGGGGACGGGGGGTAGCTACGAGCAGTACTTC.

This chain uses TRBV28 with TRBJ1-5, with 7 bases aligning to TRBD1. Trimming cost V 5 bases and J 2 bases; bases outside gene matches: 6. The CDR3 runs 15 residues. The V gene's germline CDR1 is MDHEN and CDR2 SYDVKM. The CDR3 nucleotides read TGTGCCAGCAGTCCCGTTACAGGGGGCAATCAGCCCCAGCATTTT. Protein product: CASSPVTGGNQPQHF.

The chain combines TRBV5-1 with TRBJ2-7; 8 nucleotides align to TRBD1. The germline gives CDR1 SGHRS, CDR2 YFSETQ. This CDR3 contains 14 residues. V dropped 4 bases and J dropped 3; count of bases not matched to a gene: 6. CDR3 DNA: TGCGCCAGCAGCCTTGAGGGACAGGTCTACGAGCAGTACTTC. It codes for CASSLEGQVYEQYF.

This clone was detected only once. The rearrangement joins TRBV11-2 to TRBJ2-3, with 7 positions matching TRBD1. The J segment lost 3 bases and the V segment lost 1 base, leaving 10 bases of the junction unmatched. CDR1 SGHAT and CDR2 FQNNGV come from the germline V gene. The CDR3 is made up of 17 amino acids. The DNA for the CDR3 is TGTGCCAGCAGCTTAGCGCCGAGGGGGCGCATAACAGATACGCAGTATTTT. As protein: CASSLAPRGRITDTQYF.

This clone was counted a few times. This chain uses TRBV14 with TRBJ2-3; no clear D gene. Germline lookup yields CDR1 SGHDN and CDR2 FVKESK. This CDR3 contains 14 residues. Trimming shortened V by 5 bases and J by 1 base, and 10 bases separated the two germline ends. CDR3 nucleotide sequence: TGTGCCAGCAGCTCAATACGAGGCACAGATACGCAGTATTTT. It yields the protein CASSSIRGTDTQYF. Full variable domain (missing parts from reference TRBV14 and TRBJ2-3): EAGVTQFPSHSVIEKGQTVTLRCDPISGHDNLYWYRRVMGKEIKFLLHFVKESKQDESGMPNNRFLAERTGGTYSTLKVQPAELEDSGVYFCASSSIRGTDTQYFGPGTRLTVL.

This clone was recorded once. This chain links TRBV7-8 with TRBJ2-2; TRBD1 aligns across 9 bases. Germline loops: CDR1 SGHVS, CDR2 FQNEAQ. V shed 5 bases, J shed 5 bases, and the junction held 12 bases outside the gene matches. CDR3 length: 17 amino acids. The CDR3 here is CASSVQQGARTTGELFF. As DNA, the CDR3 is TGTGCCAGCAGCGTTCAACAGGGGGCGCGGACAACCGGGGAGCTGTTTTTT.

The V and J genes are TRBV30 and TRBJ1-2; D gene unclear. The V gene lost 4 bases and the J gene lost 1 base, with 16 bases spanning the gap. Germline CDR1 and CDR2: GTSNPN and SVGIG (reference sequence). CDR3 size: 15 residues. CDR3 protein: CAWNSARGLNYGYTF. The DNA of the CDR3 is TGTGCCTGGAATTCGGCCCGAGGCCTTAACTATGGCTACACCTTC. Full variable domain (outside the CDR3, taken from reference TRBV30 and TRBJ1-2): SQTIHQWPATLVQPVGSPLSLECTVEGTSNPNLYWYRQAAGRGLQLLFYSVGIGQISSEVPQNLSASRPQDRQFILSSKKLLLSDSGFYLCAWNSARGLNYGYTFGSGTRLTVV.

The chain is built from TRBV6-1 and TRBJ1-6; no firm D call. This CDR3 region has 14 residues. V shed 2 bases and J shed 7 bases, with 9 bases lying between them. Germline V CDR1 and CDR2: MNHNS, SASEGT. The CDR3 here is CASSEFSGNSPLHF. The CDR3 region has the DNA TGTGCCAGCAGTGAATTTTCAGGCAATTCACCCCTCCACTTT.

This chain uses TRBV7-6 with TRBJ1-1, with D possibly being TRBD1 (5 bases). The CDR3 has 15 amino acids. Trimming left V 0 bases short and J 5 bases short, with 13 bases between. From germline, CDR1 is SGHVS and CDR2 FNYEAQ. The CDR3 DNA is TGTGCCAGCAGCTTAGCACCTACGGGGGTTACTGAAGCTTTCTTT. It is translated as CASSLAPTGVTEAFF.

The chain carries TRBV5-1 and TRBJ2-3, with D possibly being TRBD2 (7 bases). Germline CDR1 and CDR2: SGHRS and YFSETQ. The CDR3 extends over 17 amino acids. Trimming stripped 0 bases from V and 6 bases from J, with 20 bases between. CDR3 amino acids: CASSLGTGGPSPDTQYF. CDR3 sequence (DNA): TGCGCCAGCAGCTTGGGCACGGGGGGCCCCTCGCCGGATACGCAGTATTTT.

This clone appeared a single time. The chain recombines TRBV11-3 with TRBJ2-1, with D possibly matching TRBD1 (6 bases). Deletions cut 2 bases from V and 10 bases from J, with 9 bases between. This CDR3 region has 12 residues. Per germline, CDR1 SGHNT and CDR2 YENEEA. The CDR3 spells CASSLQGSEQFF. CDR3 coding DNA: TGTGCCAGCAGCTTACAGGGGTCAGAGCAGTTCTTC.

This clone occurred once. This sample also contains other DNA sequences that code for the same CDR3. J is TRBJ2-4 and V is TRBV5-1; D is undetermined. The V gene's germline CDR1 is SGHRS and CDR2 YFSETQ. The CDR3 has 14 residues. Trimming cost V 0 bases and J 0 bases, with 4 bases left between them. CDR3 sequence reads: CASSLAGAKNIQYF. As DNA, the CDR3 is TGCGCCAGCAGCTTGGCGGGAGCCAAAAACATTCAGTACTTC.

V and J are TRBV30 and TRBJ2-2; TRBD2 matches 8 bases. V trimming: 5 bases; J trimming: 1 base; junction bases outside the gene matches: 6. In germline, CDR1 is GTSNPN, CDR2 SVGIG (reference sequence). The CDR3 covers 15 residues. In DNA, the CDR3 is TGTGCCTGGCTGAACGGGGGGGTGAACACCGGGGAGCTGTTTTTT. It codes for CAWLNGGVNTGELFF.

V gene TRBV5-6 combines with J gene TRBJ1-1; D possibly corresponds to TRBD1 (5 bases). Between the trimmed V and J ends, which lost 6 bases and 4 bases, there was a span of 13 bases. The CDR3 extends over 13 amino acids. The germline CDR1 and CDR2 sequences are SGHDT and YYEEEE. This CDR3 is CASNFGGSTEAFF. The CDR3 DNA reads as TGTGCCAGCAACTTTGGGGGGAGCACTGAAGCTTTCTTT.

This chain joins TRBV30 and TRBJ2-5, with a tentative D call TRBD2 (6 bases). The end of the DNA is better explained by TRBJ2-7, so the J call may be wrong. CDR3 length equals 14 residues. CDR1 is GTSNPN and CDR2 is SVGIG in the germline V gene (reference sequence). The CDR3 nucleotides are TGTGCCTGGGACAAGGGGCAAGCGGGCTACGAGCAGTACTTC. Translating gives CAWDKGQAGYEQYF.

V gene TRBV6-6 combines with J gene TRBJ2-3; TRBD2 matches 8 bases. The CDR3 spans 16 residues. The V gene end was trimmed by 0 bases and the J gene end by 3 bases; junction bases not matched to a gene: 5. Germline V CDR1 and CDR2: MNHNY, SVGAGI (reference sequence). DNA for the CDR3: TGTGCCAGCAGTTACTCGAGCGGGAGTGGGACAGATACGCAGTATTTT. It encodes CASSYSSGSGTDTQYF.

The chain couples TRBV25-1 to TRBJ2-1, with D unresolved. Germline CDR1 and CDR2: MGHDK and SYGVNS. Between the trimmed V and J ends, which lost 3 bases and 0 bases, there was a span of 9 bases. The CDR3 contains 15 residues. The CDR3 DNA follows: TGTGCCAGCAGTGATCTGAGGAGCTCCTACAATGAGCAGTTCTTC. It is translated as CASSDLRSSYNEQFF.

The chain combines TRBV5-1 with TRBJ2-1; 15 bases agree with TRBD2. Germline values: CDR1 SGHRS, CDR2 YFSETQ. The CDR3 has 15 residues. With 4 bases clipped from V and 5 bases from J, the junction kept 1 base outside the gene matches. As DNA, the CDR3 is TGCGCCAGCAGCGGACTAGCGGGAGGGCACAATGAGCAGTTCTTC. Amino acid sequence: CASSGLAGGHNEQFF.

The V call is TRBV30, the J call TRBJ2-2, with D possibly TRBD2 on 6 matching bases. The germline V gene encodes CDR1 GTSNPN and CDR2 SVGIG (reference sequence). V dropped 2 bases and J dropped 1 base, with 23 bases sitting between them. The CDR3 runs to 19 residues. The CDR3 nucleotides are TGTGCCTGGAGTCTTAAGGTGACTGGCGGGACGATGAACACCGGGGAGCTGTTTTTT. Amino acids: CAWSLKVTGGTMNTGELFF.

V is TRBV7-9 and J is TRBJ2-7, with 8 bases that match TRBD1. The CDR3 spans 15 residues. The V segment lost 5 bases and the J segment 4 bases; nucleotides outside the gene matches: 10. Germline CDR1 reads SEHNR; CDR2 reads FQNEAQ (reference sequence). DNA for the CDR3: TGTGCCAGCAGCCCACGGACAGGGTTCCTATACGAGCAGTACTTC. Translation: CASSPRTGFLYEQYF.

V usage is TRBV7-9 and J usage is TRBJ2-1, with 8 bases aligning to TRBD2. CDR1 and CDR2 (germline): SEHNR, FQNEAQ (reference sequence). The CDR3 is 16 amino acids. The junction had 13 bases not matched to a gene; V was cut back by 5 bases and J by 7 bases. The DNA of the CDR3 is TGTGCCAGCAGCCCCTGGAGGAGCGGGAGCAAGAATGAGCAGTTCTTC. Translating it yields CASSPWRSGSKNEQFF.

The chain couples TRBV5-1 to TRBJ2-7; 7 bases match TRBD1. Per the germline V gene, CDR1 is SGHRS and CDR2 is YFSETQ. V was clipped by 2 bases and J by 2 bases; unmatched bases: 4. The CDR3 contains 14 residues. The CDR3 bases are TGCGCCAGCAGCTTACAGGGGAACACCTACGAGCAGTACTTC. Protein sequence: CASSLQGNTYEQYF. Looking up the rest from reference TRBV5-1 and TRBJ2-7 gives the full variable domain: KAGVTQTPRYLIKTRGQQVTLSCSPISGHRSVSWYQQTPGQGLQFLFEYFSETQRNKGNFPGRFSGRQFSNSRSEMNVSTLELGDSALYLCASSLQGNTYEQYFGPGTRLTVT.